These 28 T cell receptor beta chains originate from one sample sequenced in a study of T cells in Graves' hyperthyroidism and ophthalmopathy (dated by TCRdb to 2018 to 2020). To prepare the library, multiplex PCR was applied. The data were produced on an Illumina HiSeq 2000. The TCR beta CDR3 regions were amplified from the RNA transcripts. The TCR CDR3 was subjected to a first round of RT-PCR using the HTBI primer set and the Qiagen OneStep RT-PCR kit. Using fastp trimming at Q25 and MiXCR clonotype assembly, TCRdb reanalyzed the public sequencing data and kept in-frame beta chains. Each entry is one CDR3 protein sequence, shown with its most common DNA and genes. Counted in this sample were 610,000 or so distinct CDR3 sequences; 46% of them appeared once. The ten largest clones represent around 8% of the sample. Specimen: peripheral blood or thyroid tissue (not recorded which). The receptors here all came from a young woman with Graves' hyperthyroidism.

The CDR3 spells CASSRPGLARGYEQYF. CDR3 coding DNA: TGTGCCAGCAGCAGACCGGGACTAGCGAGAGGGTACGAGCAGTACTTC. This rearrangement joins TRBV7-9 to TRBJ2-7, with 10 bases matching TRBD2. J was trimmed by 4 bases and V by 5 bases; bases with no gene match: 11. This CDR3 has 16 amino acids. Per germline, CDR1 SEHNR and CDR2 FQNEAQ (reference sequence).

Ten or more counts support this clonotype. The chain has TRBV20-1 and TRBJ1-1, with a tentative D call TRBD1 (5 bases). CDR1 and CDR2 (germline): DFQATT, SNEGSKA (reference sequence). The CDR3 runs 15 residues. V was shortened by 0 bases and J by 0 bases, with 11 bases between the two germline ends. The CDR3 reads CSARDQGRMNTEAFF. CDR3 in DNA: TGCAGTGCTAGAGACCAGGGACGGATGAACACTGAAGCTTTCTTT.

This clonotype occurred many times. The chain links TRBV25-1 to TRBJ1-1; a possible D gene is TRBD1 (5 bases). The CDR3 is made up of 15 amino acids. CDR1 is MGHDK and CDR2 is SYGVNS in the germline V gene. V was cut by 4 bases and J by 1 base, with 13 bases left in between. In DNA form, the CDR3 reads TGTGCCAGCAGTGGACCGGACACAACGAACACTGAAGCTTTCTTT. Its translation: CASSGPDTTNTEAFF.

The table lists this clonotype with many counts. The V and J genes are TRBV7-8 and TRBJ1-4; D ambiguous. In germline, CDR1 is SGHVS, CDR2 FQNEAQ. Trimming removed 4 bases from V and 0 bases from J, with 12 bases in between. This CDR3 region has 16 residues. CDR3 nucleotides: TGTGCCAGCAGCTCCGGACCCGGTGCAACTAATGAAAAACTGTTTTTT. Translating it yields CASSSGPGATNEKLFF.

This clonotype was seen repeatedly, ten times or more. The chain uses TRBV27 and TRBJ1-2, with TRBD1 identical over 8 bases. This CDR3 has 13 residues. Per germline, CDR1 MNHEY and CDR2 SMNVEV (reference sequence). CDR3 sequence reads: CAAGAGGSYGYTF. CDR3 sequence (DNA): TGTGCGGCAGGAGCAGGGGGCAGCTATGGCTACACCTTC.

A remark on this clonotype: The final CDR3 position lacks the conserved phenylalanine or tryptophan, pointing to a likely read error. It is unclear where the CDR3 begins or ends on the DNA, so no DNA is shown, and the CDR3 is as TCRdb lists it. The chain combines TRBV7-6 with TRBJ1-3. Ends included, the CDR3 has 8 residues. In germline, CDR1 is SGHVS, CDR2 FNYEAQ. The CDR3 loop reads CASSASLA.

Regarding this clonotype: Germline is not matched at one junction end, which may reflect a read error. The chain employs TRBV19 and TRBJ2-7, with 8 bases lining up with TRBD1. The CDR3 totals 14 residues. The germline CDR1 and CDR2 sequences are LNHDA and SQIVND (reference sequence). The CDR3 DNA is TGTGTCAGTAGCAGGACAGGGACCATGAACGAGCAGTACTTC. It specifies CVSSRTGTMNEQYF.

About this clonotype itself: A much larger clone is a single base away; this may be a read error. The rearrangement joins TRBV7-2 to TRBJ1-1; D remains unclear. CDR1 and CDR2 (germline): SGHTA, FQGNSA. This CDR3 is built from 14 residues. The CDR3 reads CASSQVGGYTKAFF. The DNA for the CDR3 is TGCGCCAGCAGCCAAGTCGGCGGGTACACTAAAGCTTTCTTT.

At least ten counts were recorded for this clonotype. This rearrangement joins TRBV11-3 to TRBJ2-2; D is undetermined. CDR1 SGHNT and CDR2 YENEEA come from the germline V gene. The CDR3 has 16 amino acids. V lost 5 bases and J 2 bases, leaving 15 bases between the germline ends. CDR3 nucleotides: TGTGCCAGCAGCCCTACTTGGGTCTCCAACACCGGGGAGCTGTTTTTT. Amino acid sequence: CASSPTWVSNTGELFF.

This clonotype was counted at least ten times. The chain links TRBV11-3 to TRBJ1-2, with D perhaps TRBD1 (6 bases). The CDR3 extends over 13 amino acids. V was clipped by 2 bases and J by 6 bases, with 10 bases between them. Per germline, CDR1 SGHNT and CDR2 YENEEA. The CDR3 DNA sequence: TGTGCCAGCAGCTTATTTGGGGGCAATGGCTACACCTTC. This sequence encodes CASSLFGGNGYTF.

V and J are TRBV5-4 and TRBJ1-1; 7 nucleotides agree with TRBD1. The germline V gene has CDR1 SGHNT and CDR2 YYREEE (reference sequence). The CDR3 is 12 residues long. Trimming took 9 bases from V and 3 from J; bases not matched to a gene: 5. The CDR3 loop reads CATLDRDTEAFF. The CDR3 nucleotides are TGTGCCACTCTCGACAGGGACACTGAAGCTTTCTTT.

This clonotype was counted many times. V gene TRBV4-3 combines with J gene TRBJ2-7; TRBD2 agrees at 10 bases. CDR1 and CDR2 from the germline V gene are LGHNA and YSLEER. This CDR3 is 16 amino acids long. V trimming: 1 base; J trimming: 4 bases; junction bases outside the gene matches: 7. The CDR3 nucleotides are TGCGCCAGCAGCCAAGCCGCTAGCGGGGGTTCTTACGAGCAGTACTTC. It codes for CASSQAASGGSYEQYF.

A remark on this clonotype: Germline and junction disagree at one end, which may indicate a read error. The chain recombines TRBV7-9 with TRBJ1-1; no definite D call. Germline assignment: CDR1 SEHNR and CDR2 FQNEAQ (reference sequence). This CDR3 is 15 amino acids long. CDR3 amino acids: CASSLGSDLNTEASF. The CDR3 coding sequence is TGTGCCAGCAGCTTAGGTTCGGACCTGAACACTGAAGCCTCCTTT.

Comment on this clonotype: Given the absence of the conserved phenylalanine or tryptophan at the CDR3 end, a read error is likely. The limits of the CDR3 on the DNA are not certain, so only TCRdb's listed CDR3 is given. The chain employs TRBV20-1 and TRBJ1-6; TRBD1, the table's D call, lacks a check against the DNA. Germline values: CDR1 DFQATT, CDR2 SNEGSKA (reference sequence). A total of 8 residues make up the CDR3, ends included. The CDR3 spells CSARPLQR.

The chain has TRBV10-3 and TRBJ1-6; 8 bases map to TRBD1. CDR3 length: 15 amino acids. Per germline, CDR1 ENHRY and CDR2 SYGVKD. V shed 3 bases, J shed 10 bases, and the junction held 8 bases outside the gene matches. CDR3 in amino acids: CAISEWTGRGSPLHF. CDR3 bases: TGTGCCATCAGTGAATGGACAGGGCGCGGATCACCCCTCCACTTT.

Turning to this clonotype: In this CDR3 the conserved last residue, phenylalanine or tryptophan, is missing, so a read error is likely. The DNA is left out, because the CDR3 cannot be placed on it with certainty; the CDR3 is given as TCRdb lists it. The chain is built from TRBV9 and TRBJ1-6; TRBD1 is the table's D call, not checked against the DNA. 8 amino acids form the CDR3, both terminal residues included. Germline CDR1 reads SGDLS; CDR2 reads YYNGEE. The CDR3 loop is CASSSRHG.

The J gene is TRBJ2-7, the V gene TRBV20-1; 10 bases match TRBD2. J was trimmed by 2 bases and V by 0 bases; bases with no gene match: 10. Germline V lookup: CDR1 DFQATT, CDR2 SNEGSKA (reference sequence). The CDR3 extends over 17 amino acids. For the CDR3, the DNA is TGCAGTGCTAGAGATGCTAGCGGGAGTGGAACTCCCTACGAGCAGTACTTC. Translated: CSARDASGSGTPYEQYF.

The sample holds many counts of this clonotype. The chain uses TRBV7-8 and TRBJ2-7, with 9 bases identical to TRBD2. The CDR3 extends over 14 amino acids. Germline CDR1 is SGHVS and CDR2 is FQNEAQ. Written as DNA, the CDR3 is TGTGACACGGGAGGGGGACTAGCTACCTACGAGCAGTACTTC. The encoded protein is CDTGGGLATYEQYF.

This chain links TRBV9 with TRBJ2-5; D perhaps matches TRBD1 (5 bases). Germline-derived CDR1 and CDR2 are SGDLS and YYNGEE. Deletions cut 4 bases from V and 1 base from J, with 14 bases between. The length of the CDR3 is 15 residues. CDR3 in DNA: TGTGCCAGCAGCTACACTCCAGGGTCCCAAGAGACCCAGTACTTC. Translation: CASSYTPGSQETQYF.

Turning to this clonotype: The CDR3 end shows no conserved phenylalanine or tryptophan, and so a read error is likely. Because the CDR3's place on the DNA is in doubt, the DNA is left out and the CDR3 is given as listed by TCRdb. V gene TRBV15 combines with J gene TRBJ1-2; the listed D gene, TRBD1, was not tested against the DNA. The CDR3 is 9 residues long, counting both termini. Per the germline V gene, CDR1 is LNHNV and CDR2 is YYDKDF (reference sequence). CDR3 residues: CATSRGLGQ.

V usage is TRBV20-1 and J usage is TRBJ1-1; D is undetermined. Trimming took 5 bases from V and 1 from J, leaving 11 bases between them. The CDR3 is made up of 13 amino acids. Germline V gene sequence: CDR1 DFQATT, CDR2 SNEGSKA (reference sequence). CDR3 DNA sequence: TGCAGTGCTGAGCCCGATAGGAACACTGAAGCTTTCTTT. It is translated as CSAEPDRNTEAFF.

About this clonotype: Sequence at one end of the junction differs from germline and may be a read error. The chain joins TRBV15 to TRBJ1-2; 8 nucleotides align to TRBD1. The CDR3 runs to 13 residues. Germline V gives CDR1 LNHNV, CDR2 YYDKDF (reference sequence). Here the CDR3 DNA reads TGTGCCACCAGCAGAGATCAGGGGGCTGGCTGCACCTTC. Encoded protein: CATSRDQGAGCTF. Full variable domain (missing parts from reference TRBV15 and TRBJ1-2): DAMVIQNPRYQVTQFGKPVTLSCSQTLNHNVMYWYQQKSSQAPKLLFHYYDKDFNNEADTPDNFQSRRPNTSFCFLDIRSPGLGDTAMYLCATSRDQGAGCTFGSGTRLTVV.

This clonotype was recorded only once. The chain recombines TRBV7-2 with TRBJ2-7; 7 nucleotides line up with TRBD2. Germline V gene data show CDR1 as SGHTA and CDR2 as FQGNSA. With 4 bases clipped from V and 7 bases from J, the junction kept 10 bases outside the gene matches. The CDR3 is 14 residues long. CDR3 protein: CASSWVRERREQYF. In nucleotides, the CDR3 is TGTGCCAGCAGCTGGGTGCGGGAGAGGAGGGAGCAGTACTTC.

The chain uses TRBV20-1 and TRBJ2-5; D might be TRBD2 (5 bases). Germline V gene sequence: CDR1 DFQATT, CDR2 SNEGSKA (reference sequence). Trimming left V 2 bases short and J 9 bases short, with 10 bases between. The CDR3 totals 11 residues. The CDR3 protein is CSARLASAQYF. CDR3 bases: TGCAGTGCTAGACTAGCTTCCGCCCAGTACTTC.

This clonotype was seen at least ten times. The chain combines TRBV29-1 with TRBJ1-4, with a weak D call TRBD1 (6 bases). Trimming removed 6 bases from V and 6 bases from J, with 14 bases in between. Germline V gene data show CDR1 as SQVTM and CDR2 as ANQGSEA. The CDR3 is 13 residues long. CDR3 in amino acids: CSVADRRDEKLFF. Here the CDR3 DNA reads TGCAGCGTCGCTGACAGGAGGGATGAAAAACTGTTTTTT.

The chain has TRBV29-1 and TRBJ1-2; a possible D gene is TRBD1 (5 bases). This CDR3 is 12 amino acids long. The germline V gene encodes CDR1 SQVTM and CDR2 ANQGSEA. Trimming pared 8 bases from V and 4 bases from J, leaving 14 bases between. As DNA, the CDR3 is TGCAGCTTGCAGGGAGGGAGCTATGGCTACACCTTC. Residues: CSLQGGSYGYTF.

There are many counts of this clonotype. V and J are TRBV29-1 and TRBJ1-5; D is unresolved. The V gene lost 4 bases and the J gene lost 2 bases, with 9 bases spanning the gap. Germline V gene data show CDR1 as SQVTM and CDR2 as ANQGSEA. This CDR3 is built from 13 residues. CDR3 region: CSVGGGGNQPQHF. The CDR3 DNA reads TGCAGCGTTGGGGGTGGAGGCAATCAGCCCCAGCATTTT.

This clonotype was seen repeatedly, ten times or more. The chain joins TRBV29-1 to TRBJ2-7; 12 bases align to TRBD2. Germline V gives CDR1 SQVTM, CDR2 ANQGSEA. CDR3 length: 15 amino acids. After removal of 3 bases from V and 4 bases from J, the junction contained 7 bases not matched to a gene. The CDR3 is CSVDGLAGGPYEQYF. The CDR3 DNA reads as TGCAGCGTTGACGGTCTAGCGGGAGGGCCATACGAGCAGTACTTC.